Listed here are 4 T cell receptor beta chains from one sample, sequenced in a study of response to subunit inactivated influenza vaccine. TCRdb redid the calling of the RT-PCR reads with MiXCR, one entry per CDR3 protein. The sample carries 700,000 to 900,000 distinct CDR3 sequences, approximately 22% recorded once. This sample comprised PBMCs from blood, obtained approximately 5 days after vaccination. These receptor sequences come from a man between 45 and 60 years old who received an inactivated influenza vaccine.

Only a few counts were recorded for this clonotype. The chain is built from TRBV6-2 or TRBV6-3 and TRBJ2-5; TRBD2 agrees at 7 bases. This CDR3 contains 16 residues. V lost 2 bases, J lost 5 bases, and 11 bases stayed unmatched. Germline V gives CDR1 MNHEY, CDR2 SVGEGT. CDR3 loop: CASSYQPTSVGETQYF. The CDR3, as DNA: TGTGCCAGCAGTTACCAGCCAACTAGCGTCGGGGAGACCCAGTACTTC.

This clonotype was counted between two and nine times. The chain combines TRBV10-2 with TRBJ1-5; the D is unclear. Germline V lookup: CDR1 WSHSY, CDR2 SAAADI. CDR3 length: 16 residues. Trimming pared 3 bases from V and 0 bases from J, leaving 12 bases between. Written as DNA, the CDR3 is TGCGCCAGCAGTGACGCCGGGCACAGTAGCAATCAGCCCCAGCATTTT. It encodes CASSDAGHSSNQPQHF.

This clonotype was seen repeatedly, ten times or more. CDR3 protein: CSVAGSETIQETQYF. CDR3 nucleotide sequence: TGCAGCGTCGCGGGGAGCGAAACCATACAAGAGACCCAGTACTTC. V and J are TRBV29-1 and TRBJ2-5; D is possibly TRBD2 (6 bases). V shed 6 bases and J shed 2 bases, with 19 bases lying between them. Germline lookup yields CDR1 SQVTM and CDR2 ANQGSEA. There are 15 residues in the CDR3.

The DNA of the CDR3 is TGCGCCAGCAGCGCGGACAGCATGAACACTGAAGCTTTCTTT. This gives the protein CASSADSMNTEAFF. V usage is TRBV5-1 and J usage is TRBJ1-1; tentative D call: TRBD1 (6 bases). The CDR3 covers 14 residues. Germline V gene sequence: CDR1 SGHRS, CDR2 YFSETQ. The V end lost 4 bases, the J end lost 0 bases, and 10 bases lay between the germline ends.